Following are 18 T cell receptor beta chains from one sample sequenced in a study of response to subunit inactivated influenza vaccine (dated by TCRdb to 2016 to 2019). Library prep was done by RT-PCR. For sequencing, an Illumina HiSeq 2500 was employed. The public sequencing data were trimmed at Q25 with fastp and processed into clonotypes with MiXCR by TCRdb, which kept only in-frame beta chains. Rows with one shared CDR3 protein collapse into an entry with the most common genes and DNA. The sample profile shows some 800,000 distinct CDR3 sequences; 21% of them were found once. The ten largest clones capture about 10% of the sample. This specimen was PBMCs from blood, taken approximately 5 days after vaccination. The source of these receptors is a man in his forties or fifties who received an inactivated influenza vaccine. Donor details come from another sample of the same person, matched by shared clones.

This clonotype occurred a few times. This chain connects TRBV20-1 to TRBJ1-1, with D tentatively TRBD1 (5 bases). V lost 4 bases to trimming and J lost 4 bases, with 16 bases between them. CDR1 is DFQATT and CDR2 is SNEGSKA in the germline V gene (reference sequence). This CDR3 region has 14 residues. The CDR3 region is CSATPLGGGTEAFF. CDR3 bases: TGCAGTGCTACTCCCTTGGGGGGGGGCACTGAAGCTTTCTTT.

This clonotype has only one observation. The V call is TRBV20-1, the J call TRBJ2-6; a possible D gene is TRBD2 (5 bases). CDR1 and CDR2 (germline): DFQATT, SNEGSKA (reference sequence). The CDR3 totals 15 residues. The V and J ends lost 7 bases and 2 bases respectively, with 15 bases between them. The CDR3 DNA sequence: TGCAGTGTCTACCGTCCGGGGACTGGGGCCAACGTCCTGACTTTC. Translation: CSVYRPGTGANVLTF.

The chain combines TRBV11-2 with TRBJ2-6; 9 positions match TRBD2. V lost 2 bases, J lost 0 bases, and 8 bases stayed unmatched. This CDR3 has 19 amino acids. CDR1 is SGHAT, CDR2 FQNNGV, per germline. The CDR3 reads CASSLMGTSLLSGANVLTF. The CDR3 coding sequence is TGTGCCAGCAGCTTAATGGGGACTAGCCTTCTCTCTGGGGCCAACGTCCTGACTTTC.

V and J are TRBV6-1 and TRBJ1-2; D not resolved. The CDR3 totals 15 residues. The V end was cut by 4 bases, the J end by 2 bases, with 14 bases between. Germline lookup yields CDR1 MNHNS and CDR2 SASEGT. CDR3 sequence reads: CASSVTQGLNYGYTF. CDR3 in DNA: TGTGCCAGCAGTGTTACCCAAGGCTTAAACTATGGCTACACCTTC.

The chain's CDR3 is CSVSGGRNGYTF. Written as DNA, the CDR3 is TGCAGCGTTTCAGGGGGCCGTAATGGCTACACCTTC. The chain employs TRBV29-1 and TRBJ1-2, with TRBD1 matching 8 bases. V shed 5 bases and J 6 bases; nucleotides not matched to a gene: 5. The CDR3 is 12 residues long. Looked up from germline, CDR1 is SQVTM and CDR2 is ANQGSEA.

The chain combines TRBV5-1 with TRBJ2-1; 7 positions match TRBD2. Per the germline V gene, CDR1 is SGHRS and CDR2 is YFSETQ. V was clipped by 5 bases and J by 9 bases; unmatched bases: 8. There are 13 residues in the CDR3. CDR3 region: CASRYAPGGEQFF. In nucleotides, the CDR3 is TGCGCCAGCAGATATGCCCCGGGGGGTGAGCAGTTCTTC.

The chain has TRBV12-3 or TRBV12-4 and TRBJ2-3; possibly TRBD1 or TRBD2 for D (6 bases each). V lost 4 bases to trimming and J lost 6 bases, with 17 bases between them. The CDR3 runs to 15 residues. For the CDR3, the DNA is TGTGCCAGCAGTTACGGGGGCTCTAAGGGGGATACGCAGTATTTT. It encodes CASSYGGSKGDTQYF.

This clonotype appeared a few times. V is TRBV11-1 and J is TRBJ2-7, with D possibly being TRBD2 (6 bases). Per germline, CDR1 SGHAT and CDR2 FQDESV (reference sequence). Trimming took 6 bases from V and 2 from J, leaving 14 bases between them. This CDR3 region has 14 residues. CDR3 region: CASRYRTGAYEQYF. The CDR3, as DNA: TGTGCCAGCAGGTACCGGACGGGGGCCTACGAGCAGTACTTC.

The chain is built from TRBV5-6 and TRBJ2-7; 7 positions agree with TRBD1. The length of the CDR3 is 15 residues. The V segment lost 5 bases and the J segment 3 bases; nucleotides outside the gene matches: 11. Germline V gene data show CDR1 as SGHDT and CDR2 as YYEEEE. In DNA, the CDR3 is TGTGCCAGCAGTATACCCGGGACAGAGGTCTACGAGCAGTACTTC. Its protein product is CASSIPGTEVYEQYF.

Ten or more counts support this clonotype. V gene TRBV9 combines with J gene TRBJ2-5; D not resolved. This CDR3 has 13 amino acids. V lost 1 base, J lost 6 bases, and 10 bases lay in between. Germline V gives CDR1 SGDLS, CDR2 YYNGEE. The DNA of the CDR3 is TGTGCCAGCAGCGTATCCATACGGAAGACCCAGTACTTC. As protein: CASSVSIRKTQYF.

The table lists this clonotype with a few counts. V gene TRBV29-1 combines with J gene TRBJ1-2, with 9 bases matching TRBD1. Germline V lookup: CDR1 SQVTM, CDR2 ANQGSEA. Trimming at V came to 7 bases and at J to 7 bases, leaving 10 bases not matched to a gene. This CDR3 spans 13 amino acids. CDR3 nucleotide sequence: TGCAGCGCCCGGGACAGGGTAGTGGGTGGCTACACCTTC. Protein sequence: CSARDRVVGGYTF. Full variable domain (rest looked up from reference TRBV29-1 and TRBJ1-2): SAVISQKPSRDICQRGTSLTIQCQVDSQVTMMFWYRQQPGQSLTLIATANQGSEATYESGFVIDKFPISRPNLTFSTLTVSNMSPEDSSIYLCSARDRVVGGYTFGSGTRLTVV.

The CDR3 region has the DNA TGTGCCAGCAGCCAACGGACAGGCCTTGATTCACCCCTCCACTTT. Translating it yields CASSQRTGLDSPLHF. The V call is TRBV4-2, the J call TRBJ1-6; 7 nucleotides line up with TRBD1. The J segment lost 8 bases and the V segment lost 2 bases, leaving 6 bases of the junction unmatched. Germline values: CDR1 LGHNA, CDR2 YNFKEQ. There are 15 residues in the CDR3.

This clonotype was seen a few times. The chain has TRBV29-1 and TRBJ1-3; perhaps TRBD1 as D (6 bases). The CDR3 is 14 residues long. The germline V gene encodes CDR1 SQVTM and CDR2 ANQGSEA. Trimming shortened V by 5 bases and J by 0 bases, and 11 bases separated the two germline ends. Here the CDR3 reads CSVLGASSGNTIYF. CDR3 DNA: TGCAGCGTTTTGGGGGCCTCCTCTGGAAACACCATATATTTT.

The V gene is TRBV12-3 or TRBV12-4, the J gene TRBJ2-7, with D uncertain. CDR3 length: 15 residues. V was trimmed by 7 bases and J by 2 bases, leaving 18 bases between them. The CDR3 here is CASTSSSSYTYEQYF. The CDR3 bases are TGTGCCAGCACCTCGTCTTCGAGCTATACCTACGAGCAGTACTTC.

Here the CDR3 DNA reads TGTGCCAGCAGTTACTCGCCAGGGTCCGAGCAGTACTTC. Protein product: CASSYSPGSEQYF. The genes are TRBV6-6 and TRBJ2-7; perhaps TRBD1 as D (5 bases). The CDR3 runs to 13 residues. Germline assignment: CDR1 MNHNY and CDR2 SVGAGI (reference sequence). Trimming took off 0 bases at V and 6 bases at J, with 9 bases between the two ends.

This clonotype was seen only a few times. The chain links TRBV20-1 to TRBJ1-6; no firm D call. V was shortened by 6 bases and J by 14 bases, with 11 bases between the two germline ends. In germline, CDR1 is DFQATT, CDR2 SNEGSKA (reference sequence). The CDR3 contains 10 residues. CDR3: CSAPFRSLHF. The CDR3 DNA is TGCAGTGCCCCCTTTAGGTCCCTCCACTTT.

The V call is TRBV20-1, the J call TRBJ2-7, with D hard to call. Germline values: CDR1 DFQATT, CDR2 SNEGSKA (reference sequence). This CDR3 contains 12 residues. With 3 bases removed from V and 3 bases from J, the gap between germline ends came to 9 bases. DNA of the CDR3: TGCAGTGCTAGGGGCTCTATCTACGAGCAGTACTTC. The encoded protein is CSARGSIYEQYF.

The chain has TRBV7-6 and TRBJ2-2; 12 bases map to TRBD2. The CDR3 totals 22 residues. Trimming removed 0 bases from V and 6 bases from J; junction bases left unmatched: 20. Germline CDR1 SGHVS, CDR2 FNYEAQ. The CDR3 here is CASSLAKGSTGRLAGDPGELFF. The CDR3, as DNA: TGTGCCAGCAGCTTAGCGAAGGGGAGCACAGGGCGACTAGCGGGAGATCCCGGGGAGCTGTTTTTT.